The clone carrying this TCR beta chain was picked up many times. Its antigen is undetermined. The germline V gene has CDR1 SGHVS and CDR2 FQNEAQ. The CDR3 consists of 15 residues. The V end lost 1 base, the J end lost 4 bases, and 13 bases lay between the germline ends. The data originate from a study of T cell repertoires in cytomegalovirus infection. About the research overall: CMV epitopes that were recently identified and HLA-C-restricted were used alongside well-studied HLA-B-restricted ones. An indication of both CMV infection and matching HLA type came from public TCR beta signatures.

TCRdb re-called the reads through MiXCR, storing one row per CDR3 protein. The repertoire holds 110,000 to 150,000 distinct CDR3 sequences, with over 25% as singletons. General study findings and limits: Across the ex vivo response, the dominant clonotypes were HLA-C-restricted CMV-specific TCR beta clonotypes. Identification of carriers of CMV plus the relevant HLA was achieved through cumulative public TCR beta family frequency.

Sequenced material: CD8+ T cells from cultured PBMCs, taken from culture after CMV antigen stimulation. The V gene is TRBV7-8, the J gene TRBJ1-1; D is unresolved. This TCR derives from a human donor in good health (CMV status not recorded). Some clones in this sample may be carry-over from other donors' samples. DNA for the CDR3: TGTGCCAGCAGCTTAGATCCGGGGTTAGGCACTGAAGCTTTCTTT. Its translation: CASSLDPGLGTEAFF.